The clone carrying this T cell receptor beta chain was counted ten times or more. Its specificity is not known. This sample was taken from a study of T-cell reconstitution after alpha-beta-depleted transplantation in children. As it was prepared, the TCRbeta library received unique molecular identifiers. MiXCR, applied by TCRdb to the PCR reads, yields one record per CDR3 protein. The repertoire consists of hundreds of thousands of distinct CDR3 sequences, with around 7.3% occurring once and the leading ten covering 9.1%. Overall study results and limits: At the one-year point after transplant, T-cell counts and TCRbeta diversity were found to come mostly from T cells that had been newly produced. Surviving thymic progenitors and recipient T cells were the source of high TCRbeta diversity at day 60 in some patients. Expanded clones from the graft, numbering several hundred, reportedly supplied alpha-beta T cells about two months after transplant.

V shed 6 bases, J shed 6 bases, and the junction held 7 bases outside the gene matches. This CDR3 comprises 15 residues. Germline CDR1 reads SQVTM; CDR2 reads ANQGSEA. Specimen: peripheral blood, collected 360 days after TCRalphabeta/CD19-depleted stem cell transplant. This sequence joins TRBV29-1 and TRBJ2-2; 13 bases align to TRBD2. The sequence was obtained from a female patient aged 2-9 years who had a stem cell transplant for Fanconi anemia, so the T cells may come from the graft donor. CDR3 sequence reads: CSVTGTSGVSGELFF. The CDR3 DNA reads TGCAGCGTGACCGGGACTAGCGGGGTTTCCGGGGAGCTGTTTTTT.